A single sample gave rise to the 22 T cell receptor beta chains below, sequenced in a study of T cells after posttransplantation cyclophosphamide. Busulfan-fludarabine conditioning, marrow transplant, and cyclophosphamide on days +3 and +4 were administered. The assay was immunoSEQ multiplex PCR, and TCRdb's table has in-frame clones only and misses some. The repertoire includes approximately 2,600 clones, around 62% of them detected once, and 25% to 35% sits in the top ten. The sample here was PBMCs, taken 30 days after allogeneic stem cell transplant with posttransplant cyclophosphamide. The receptors derive from a female patient in her forties or fifties who received an allogeneic stem cell transplant from a related donor, was CMV-positive, and had no GVHD. Some T cells may be the graft donor's.

A note on this clone: The sample carries other DNA sequences with the same CDR3. This chain connects TRBV9 to TRBJ2-7, with TRBD1 as a possible D gene (5 bases). The CDR3 has 15 amino acids. With 1 base removed from V and 4 bases from J, the gap between germline ends came to 15 bases. Germline CDR1 and CDR2: SGDLS and YYNGEE. The CDR3 spells CASSVKLETAYEQYF. In nucleotides, the CDR3 is TGTGCCAGCAGCGTAAAGCTGGAGACAGCATACGAGCAGTACTTC.

In nucleotides, the CDR3 is TGTGCCAGCAGGGCCGGACAGTTTAGCAATCAGCCCCAGCATTTT. Its protein product is CASRAGQFSNQPQHF. The chain carries TRBV28 and TRBJ1-5; tentatively, D is TRBD1 (6 bases). The CDR3 sequence is 15 residues long. The V gene lost 6 bases and the J gene lost 0 bases, with 12 bases spanning the gap. Germline V CDR1 and CDR2: MDHEN, SYDVKM.

The V and J genes are TRBV29-1 and TRBJ2-3; 9 bases map to TRBD1. After removal of 6 bases from V and 5 bases from J, the junction contained 6 bases not matched to a gene. Germline V gene lookup returns CDR1 SQVTM and CDR2 ANQGSEA. The CDR3 has 13 residues. CDR3 sequence: CSVPGQGRDTQYF. The CDR3 bases are TGCAGCGTCCCGGGACAGGGAAGAGATACGCAGTATTTT.

This clone has only one observation. The gene calls are TRBV28 and TRBJ2-2; no clear D gene. The CDR3 runs to 14 residues. Germline assignment: CDR1 MDHEN and CDR2 SYDVKM. Trimming stripped 3 bases from V and 1 base from J, with 6 bases between. The chain's CDR3 is CASSFPGNTGELFF. CDR3 coding DNA: TGTGCCAGCAGTTTTCCCGGGAACACCGGGGAGCTGTTTTTT.

This clone showed up just once. The V gene is TRBV9, the J gene TRBJ2-7, with TRBD2 matching 12 bases. This CDR3 contains 15 residues. Germline lookup yields CDR1 SGDLS and CDR2 YYNGEE. The junction had 8 bases not matched to a gene; V was cut back by 6 bases and J by 4 bases. CDR3 region: CASTSGRAHFYEQYF. CDR3 in DNA: TGTGCCAGCACTAGCGGGAGGGCCCATTTTTACGAGCAGTACTTC.

Only a few counts were recorded for this clone. Other DNA sequences in the same sample also yield this CDR3. The chain joins TRBV19 to TRBJ1-2, with D unclear. Germline assignment: CDR1 LNHDA and CDR2 SQIVND (reference sequence). The CDR3 runs 12 residues. Trimming took 2 bases from V and 4 from J, leaving 5 bases between them. CDR3 bases: TGTGCCAGTAGTATATCAGTCTATGGCTACACCTTC. Translating gives CASSISVYGYTF.

The rearrangement links TRBV27 to TRBJ1-6; D is possibly TRBD1 (5 bases). There are 14 residues in the CDR3. Germline CDR1 and CDR2: MNHEY and SMNVEV (reference sequence). Trimming removed 4 bases at V and 4 bases at J, with 8 bases between. The CDR3 sequence: CASSSQGYNSPLHF. The DNA of the CDR3 is TGTGCCAGCAGTTCCCAGGGTTATAATTCACCCCTCCACTTT.

A few counts support this clone. This chain joins TRBV5-6 and TRBJ2-1; 7 nucleotides agree with TRBD2. Germline CDR1 SGHDT, CDR2 YYEEEE. The junction had 3 bases not matched to a gene; V was cut back by 0 bases and J by 6 bases. This CDR3 is built from 14 residues. CDR3 amino acids: CASSLEGGVNEQFF. The DNA of the CDR3 is TGTGCCAGCAGCTTGGAGGGAGGGGTCAATGAGCAGTTCTTC.

The J gene is TRBJ1-2, the V gene TRBV29-1; D might be TRBD1 (5 bases). This CDR3 contains 14 residues. The V end lost 0 bases, the J end lost 3 bases, and 11 bases lay between the germline ends. Germline CDR1 reads SQVTM; CDR2 reads ANQGSEA. The CDR3 DNA follows: TGCAGCGTTGAAGATCCACAGGCCTACTATGGCTACACCTTC. It yields the protein CSVEDPQAYYGYTF.

By proportion, this clone is medium-sized (0.01 to 0.1%). The rearrangement uses TRBV5-4 and TRBJ1-2; 8 bases fit TRBD1. This CDR3 is built from 15 residues. Germline-derived CDR1 and CDR2 are SGHNT and YYREEE (reference sequence). V shed 4 bases, J shed 0 bases, and the junction held 5 bases outside the gene matches. The CDR3: CASSIGQGANYGYTF. As DNA, the CDR3 is TGTGCCAGCAGCATAGGACAGGGAGCTAACTATGGCTACACCTTC.

The rearrangement links TRBV6-5 to TRBJ2-2; D may be TRBD2 (7 bases). The germline CDR1 and CDR2 sequences are MNHEY and SVGAGI. V was cut by 7 bases and J by 1 base, with 13 bases left in between. The CDR3 spans 15 residues. The DNA for the CDR3 is TGTGCCAGCACCCCTAGGGGGGGGAACACCGGGGAGCTGTTTTTT. The encoded protein is CASTPRGGNTGELFF.

This clone qualifies as large. The rearrangement joins TRBV11-2 to TRBJ2-2, with TRBD1 matching over 9 bases. J was trimmed by 6 bases and V by 4 bases; bases with no gene match: 3. CDR1 is SGHAT and CDR2 is FQNNGV in the germline V gene. The CDR3 is made up of 14 amino acids. CDR3 loop: CASSSYRGPGELFF. Written as DNA, the CDR3 is TGTGCCAGCAGCTCCTACAGGGGGCCCGGGGAGCTGTTTTTT.

The CDR3 coding sequence is TGTGCCACCAAGGGACAGGTGGACTACGAGCAGTACTTC. It specifies CATKGQVDYEQYF. The rearrangement uses TRBV10-3 and TRBJ2-7; 8 bases map to TRBD1. V gave up 10 bases and J gave up 3 bases; unmatched junction bases: 8. This CDR3 contains 13 residues. Germline CDR1 and CDR2: ENHRY and SYGVKD.

This chain uses TRBV6-6 with TRBJ2-2; D possibly corresponds to TRBD2 (7 bases). V was pared by 8 bases and J by 0 bases, with 13 bases between. The V gene's germline CDR1 is MNHNY and CDR2 SVGAGI (reference sequence). This CDR3 region has 15 residues. As DNA, the CDR3 is TGTGCCAGCGGGGGGGGACATACGAACACCGGGGAGCTGTTTTTT. It is translated as CASGGGHTNTGELFF.

The chain couples TRBV27 to TRBJ2-1, with 10 bases aligning to TRBD2. This CDR3 is 17 amino acids long. V lost 5 bases to trimming and J lost 4 bases; unmatched junction nucleotides: 11. In germline, CDR1 is MNHEY, CDR2 SMNVEV (reference sequence). The CDR3 region is CASSPGLARVGYNEQFF. The CDR3 DNA reads as TGTGCCAGCAGTCCGGGACTAGCGAGAGTAGGGTACAATGAGCAGTTCTTC.

By its share, this clone is large. J is TRBJ1-6 and V is TRBV6-1, with D hard to call. The CDR3 is 13 residues long. The V gene's germline CDR1 is MNHNS and CDR2 SASEGT. V lost 3 bases and J lost 10, with 10 bases in between. This CDR3 is CASSDEAESPLHF. CDR3 in DNA: TGTGCCAGCAGTGATGAGGCCGAATCACCCCTCCACTTT.

This clone is hyperexpanded by share. The gene calls are TRBV6-4 and TRBJ1-2, with unresolved D. CDR1 and CDR2 from the germline V gene are MRHNA and SNTAGT. The CDR3 runs to 16 residues. The germline V and J ends were trimmed by 0 bases and 6 bases, with 17 bases remaining between them. CDR3 sequence (DNA): TGTGCCAGCAGTGACTCGGCAGGTCAAGCGGCGGATGGCTACACCTTC. Protein: CASSDSAGQAADGYTF.

This chain uses TRBV28 with TRBJ1-4; D might be TRBD1 (6 bases). The CDR3 length is 16 residues. Per the germline V gene, CDR1 is MDHEN and CDR2 is SYDVKM. V dropped 2 bases and J dropped 3 bases, with 13 bases sitting between them. The CDR3 nucleotides read TGTGCCAGCAGTTTAAACAGGGCGGTTGCTAATGAAAAACTGTTTTTT. Its translation: CASSLNRAVANEKLFF.

This chain connects TRBV15 to TRBJ1-1, with a weak D call TRBD1 (5 bases). The ends were cut back, 5 bases at V and 5 bases at J, with 24 bases in the middle. CDR3 size: 17 residues. Per the germline V gene, CDR1 is LNHNV and CDR2 is YYDKDF (reference sequence). The CDR3 loop reads CATSGGSVEGFKTEAFF. The CDR3 DNA reads TGTGCCACCAGCGGAGGGTCCGTGGAGGGGTTTAAGACTGAAGCTTTCTTT.

V is TRBV11-1 and J is TRBJ2-7, with TRBD1 matching 10 bases. Looked up from germline, CDR1 is SGHAT and CDR2 is FQDESV (reference sequence). CDR3 length: 14 residues. The V segment lost 4 bases and the J segment 4 bases; nucleotides outside the gene matches: 4. The CDR3 here is CASSWDRGEYEQYF. In nucleotides, the CDR3 is TGTGCCAGCAGCTGGGACAGGGGTGAATACGAGCAGTACTTC. The entire variable domain, with the rest obtained from reference TRBV11-1 and TRBJ2-7, is as follows: EAEVAQSPRYKITEKSQAVAFWCDPISGHATLYWYRQILGQGPELLVQFQDESVVDDSQLPKDRFSAERLKGVDSTLKIQPAELGDSAMYLCASSWDRGEYEQYFGPGTRLTVT.

The J gene is TRBJ2-1, the V gene TRBV28, with 11 bases fitting TRBD1. V lost 5 bases to trimming and J lost 10 bases; unmatched junction nucleotides: 13. CDR1 and CDR2 from the germline V gene are MDHEN and SYDVKM. This CDR3 comprises 16 residues. The CDR3 nucleotides read TGTGCCAGCAGTCCAGGCGGTAGCGGGGACAGGGGGGAGCAGTTCTTC. Residues: CASSPGGSGDRGEQFF.

The chain uses TRBV5-1 and TRBJ2-1; TRBD2 aligns across 11 bases. The V gene end was trimmed by 4 bases and the J gene end by 3 bases; junction bases not matched to a gene: 3. This CDR3 has 15 residues. CDR1 and CDR2 from the germline V gene are SGHRS and YFSETQ. The chain's CDR3 is CASSPGLAGYNEQFF. As DNA, the CDR3 is TGCGCCAGCAGCCCCGGACTAGCGGGCTACAATGAGCAGTTCTTC.